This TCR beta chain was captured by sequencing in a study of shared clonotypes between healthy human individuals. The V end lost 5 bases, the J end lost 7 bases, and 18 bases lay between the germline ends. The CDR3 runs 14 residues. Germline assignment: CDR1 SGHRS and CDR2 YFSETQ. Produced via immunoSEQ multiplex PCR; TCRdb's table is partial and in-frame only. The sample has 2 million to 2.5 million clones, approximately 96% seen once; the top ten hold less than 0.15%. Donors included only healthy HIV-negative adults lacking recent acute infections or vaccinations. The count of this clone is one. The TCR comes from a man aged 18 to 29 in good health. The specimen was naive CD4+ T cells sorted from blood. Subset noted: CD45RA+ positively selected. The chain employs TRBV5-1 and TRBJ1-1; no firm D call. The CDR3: CASRRSGEGDEAFF. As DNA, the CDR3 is TGCGCCAGCAGGAGGAGCGGGGAGGGTGATGAAGCTTTCTTT.